These T cell receptor beta chains were read from a single sample in a study of blood T cell repertoires in COVID-19. Libraries were prepared by immunoSEQ multiplex PCR; TCRdb keeps only in-frame clonotypes and omits some of them. The data show 130,000 to 150,000 clones, more than 70% seen once. Material: peripheral blood. The receptors derive from a woman aged 50 to 65 with acute or convalescent COVID-19. Each CDR3 is given with its conserved first and last residue. Each record gives: V gene, J gene, D gene, clone size, CDR3 protein, CDR3 DNA. The D gene is left open where the match is weak. Rows give clone size only sometimes, using once, few, many, or a class for an expanded clone.

>TRBV7-9|TRBJ1-6|.|few
CASSQEDNSPLHF
TGTGCCAGCAGCCAGGAAGATAATTCACCCCTCCACTTT
>TRBV5-1|TRBJ2-3|.|.
CASSLADYQGTGTEYF
TGCGCCAGCAGCTTGGCGGATTATCAGGGGACGGGGACGGAGTATTTT
>TRBV5-5|TRBJ1-4|.|.
CASSLGYTGGEKLFF
TGTGCCAGCAGCCTGGGGTATACAGGTGGCGAAAAACTGTTTTTT
>TRBV18|TRBJ1-5|.|.
CASSPSGSGKWPQHF
TGTGCCAGCTCACCTTCGGGGAGTGGTAAGTGGCCCCAGCATTTT
>TRBV4-3|TRBJ1-5|.|.
CASSQEGDQPQHF
TGCGCCAGCAGCCAAGAAGGGGATCAGCCCCAGCATTTT
>TRBV5-1|TRBJ1-2|.|.
CASSGGNRERGDTF
TGCGCCAGCAGCGGAGGTAACAGGGAACGGGGCGACACCTTC
>TRBV5-1|TRBJ2-2|TRBD2|.
CASSLSLAGTSNTGELFF
TGCGCCAGCAGCTTGTCACTAGCGGGGACTTCGAACACCGGGGAGCTGTTTTTT
>TRBV28|TRBJ1-1|TRBD1|.
CASSLATGAQTEAFF
TGTGCCAGCAGTTTAGCGACAGGGGCTCAGACTGAAGCTTTCTTT
>TRBV5-6|TRBJ1-1|.|few
CASSSWTVWTLNTEAFF
TGTGCCAGCAGCTCATGGACAGTCTGGACTTTGAACACTGAAGCTTTCTTT
>TRBV28|TRBJ2-1|TRBD1|few
CASSARQGARNEQFF
TGTGCCAGCAGTGCGAGACAGGGGGCGAGAAATGAGCAGTTCTTC
>TRBV12-5|TRBJ2-1|.|.
CASGQGGKNEQFF
TGTGCTAGTGGACAGGGGGGGAAGAATGAGCAGTTCTTC
>TRBV30|TRBJ2-3|.|.
CAWSLGVSTDTQYF
TGTGCCTGGAGCCTAGGGGTTTCCACAGATACGCAGTATTTT
>TRBV12-3/TRBV12-4|TRBJ1-2|.|once
CASSLMRGSYTF
TGTGCCAGCAGTTTAATGCGCGGCTCCTACACCTTC
>TRBV4-2|TRBJ2-7|TRBD1|.
CASSQGSGQGFSEQYF
TGTGCCAGCAGCCAAGGTTCGGGACAGGGGTTTTCCGAGCAGTACTTC
>TRBV28|TRBJ1-6|TRBD1|.
CASSGGQGTGNSPLHF
TGTGCCAGCAGTGGCGGACAGGGGACAGGTAATTCACCCCTCCACTTT
>TRBV6-2/TRBV6-3|TRBJ2-1|TRBD2|.
CASSYLSGGAYEQFF
TGTGCCAGCAGTTACTTATCCGGGGGGGCCTATGAGCAGTTCTTC
>TRBV29-1|TRBJ1-3|.|.
CSAGGSRVGNTIYF
TGCAGCGCCGGGGGTTCCCGCGTGGGAAACACCATATATTTT
>TRBV7-3|TRBJ1-1|.|.
CASSLRGPGWSEAFF
TGTGCCAGCAGCTTAAGGGGGCCGGGATGGTCTGAAGCTTTCTTT
>TRBV6-6|TRBJ1-1|.|.
CATRRRESANTEAFF
TGTGCCACCCGACGTCGGGAATCGGCGAACACTGAAGCTTTCTTT
>TRBV11-1|TRBJ1-2|.|.
CASSLREAQNYGYTF
TGTGCCAGCAGCTTAAGGGAGGCCCAGAACTATGGCTACACCTTC
>TRBV6-5|TRBJ2-7|TRBD1|few
CASSFSGQAYEQYF
TGTGCCAGCAGTTTTTCGGGACAGGCCTACGAGCAGTACTTC
>TRBV28|TRBJ2-7|.|.
CASSRHSGVLGYEQYF
TGTGCCAGCAGTCGCCACTCGGGGGTGTTAGGCTACGAGCAGTACTTC
>TRBV7-9|TRBJ2-7|.|few
CASTTEDYEQYF
TGTGCCAGCACCACAGAAGACTACGAGCAGTACTTC
>TRBV11-2|TRBJ2-2|.|.
CASSLNNREANTGELFF
TGTGCCAGCAGCCTAAATAACAGGGAAGCGAACACCGGGGAGCTGTTTTTT
>TRBV7-3|TRBJ2-6|TRBD1|.
CASSLTGTAGANVLTF
TGTGCCAGCAGCTTAACTGGGACAGCGGGGGCCAACGTCCTGACTTTC
>TRBV27|TRBJ2-2|.|.
CASSPNRAGELFF
TGTGCCAGCAGTCCAAACAGGGCCGGGGAGCTGTTTTTT
>TRBV29-1|TRBJ2-5|TRBD1|.
CSAVTGQETQYF
TGCAGCGCTGTGACAGGGCAAGAGACCCAGTACTTC
>TRBV11-2|TRBJ2-2|.|.
CASTRWATANTGELFF
TGTGCCAGCACCCGCTGGGCGACCGCGAACACCGGGGAGCTGTTTTTT
>TRBV18|TRBJ1-1|TRBD1|.
CASSPGRGLNTEAFF
TGTGCCAGCTCACCCGGGAGGGGGCTTAACACTGAAGCTTTCTTT
>TRBV7-9|TRBJ2-5|TRBD2|.
CASTQRGTQETQYF
TGTGCCAGCACCCAGCGGGGGACCCAAGAGACCCAGTACTTC
>TRBV20-1|TRBJ1-2|.|few
CSASRVSLYTF
TGCAGTGCTAGCAGGGTTAGTCTTTACACCTTC
>TRBV5-1|TRBJ1-1|.|.
CASSLGRSGVAFF
TGCGCCAGCAGCTTGGGCCGATCGGGGGTAGCTTTCTTT
>TRBV5-1|TRBJ2-5|.|.
CASSPTGGVETQYF
TGCGCCAGCAGCCCTACAGGGGGGGTAGAGACCCAGTACTTC
>TRBV7-9|TRBJ2-7|.|once
CASSLGGHSYEQYF
TGTGCCAGCAGCTTAGGGGGACACTCCTACGAGCAGTACTTC
>TRBV24-1|TRBJ2-1|TRBD1|.
CATSAGQGGSEQFF
TGTGCCACCAGTGCGGGACAGGGGGGATCTGAGCAGTTCTTC
>TRBV11-2|TRBJ2-5|TRBD2|once
CASSLAASGGEETQYF
TGTGCCAGCAGCTTAGCGGCTAGCGGGGGGGAAGAGACCCAGTACTTC
>TRBV11-3|TRBJ2-5|.|few
CASSLAQQETQYF
TGTGCCAGCAGCTTAGCACAACAAGAGACCCAGTACTTC
>TRBV4-3|TRBJ2-7|TRBD2|.
CASSQDPSGGLSSYEQYF
TGCGCCAGCAGCCAAGATCCTAGCGGGGGGCTCAGCTCCTACGAGCAGTACTTC
>TRBV5-1|TRBJ2-2|.|.
CASTELSTGRTGELFF
TGCGCCAGCACCGAATTGTCGACAGGGAGGACCGGGGAGCTGTTTTTT
>TRBV28|TRBJ1-5|.|.
CASSFFTPRAINQPQHF
TGTGCCAGCAGTTTCTTTACCCCGCGGGCCATTAATCAGCCCCAGCATTTT
>TRBV19|TRBJ2-1|.|.
CASSIGLNNEQFF
TGTGCCAGTAGTATAGGACTCAACAATGAGCAGTTCTTC
>TRBV5-1|TRBJ2-3|.|.
CASSLAQTTDTQYF
TGCGCCAGCAGCTTGGCCCAGACAACAGATACGCAGTATTTT
>TRBV7-8|TRBJ1-2|TRBD1|.
CASSPKTGIDNYGYTF
TGTGCCAGCAGCCCCAAGACAGGGATTGATAACTATGGCTACACCTTC
>TRBV6-1|TRBJ2-7|TRBD2|.
CASTRGDTSSYEQYF
TGTGCCAGCACCCGGGGGGATACGAGCTCCTACGAGCAGTACTTC
>TRBV2|TRBJ1-2|.|.
CASSAYGYTF
TGTGCCAGCAGTGCGTATGGCTACACCTTC
>TRBV7-9|TRBJ1-2|TRBD1|.
CASSPSYLGQTNYGYTF
TGTGCCAGCAGCCCCAGTTACTTGGGACAGACTAACTATGGCTACACCTTC
>TRBV2|TRBJ1-1|TRBD1|.
CASNRDRGMNTEAFF
TGTGCCAGCAATCGGGACAGAGGGATGAACACTGAAGCTTTCTTT
>TRBV19|TRBJ1-4|.|.
CASSIRGWEKLFF
TGTGCCAGTAGTATTCGCGGTTGGGAAAAACTGTTTTTT
>TRBV4-2|TRBJ2-3|TRBD1|.
CASSPMTGTEISDTQYF
TGTGCCAGCAGCCCCATGACCGGGACAGAGATTTCAGATACGCAGTATTTT
>TRBV6-5|TRBJ2-3|.|few
CASSRLVTDTQYF
TGTGCCAGCAGCCGACTGGTTACAGATACGCAGTATTTT
>TRBV30|TRBJ1-5|TRBD1|.
CAWSRGHSQPQHF
TGTGCCTGGAGCAGGGGGCATAGTCAGCCCCAGCATTTT
>TRBV23-1|TRBJ2-7|.|once
CASKAGAFHEQYF
TGCGCCAGCAAGGCAGGGGCATTCCACGAGCAGTACTTC
>TRBV13|TRBJ2-1|TRBD2|.
CASSLARRGKYNEQFF
TGTGCCAGCAGCTTAGCTCGGCGGGGGAAATACAATGAGCAGTTCTTC
>TRBV27|TRBJ2-2|TRBD2|once
CASSFLLAGGVNTGELFF
TGTGCCAGCAGTTTTTTACTAGCGGGGGGTGTGAACACCGGGGAGCTGTTTTTT
>TRBV19|TRBJ1-5|TRBD1|.
CASSPRTGGGQPQHF
TGTGCCAGTAGCCCACGGACAGGGGGAGGCCAGCCCCAGCATTTT
>TRBV3-1/TRBV3-2|TRBJ2-3|TRBD2|few
CASSPAGGGDTQYF
TGTGCCAGCAGCCCCGCGGGGGGGGGTGATACGCAGTATTTT